This passage covers 10 T cell receptor beta chains from one sample sequenced in a study of radiotherapy plus CTLA-4 blockade in lung cancer. Only in-frame clones appear in the TCRdb table, and some are missing; sequencing was by immunoSEQ multiplex PCR. The table records tens of thousands of clones, approximately 80% of them present only once. Sequenced material: peripheral blood, taken from a patient treated with radiotherapy plus ipilimumab. These receptors were collected from a human donor with non-small cell lung cancer who had stable disease on radiotherapy plus ipilimumab.

This clone was seen just once. The chain couples TRBV11-2 to TRBJ1-2, with D possibly matching TRBD1 (5 bases). Germline lookup yields CDR1 SGHAT and CDR2 FQNNGV. The CDR3 sequence is 15 residues long. V shed 1 base and J shed 7 bases, with 16 bases lying between them. CDR3 sequence reads: CASSLGPGRRGGYTF. In nucleotides, the CDR3 is TGTGCCAGCAGCTTAGGGCCGGGCCGGAGGGGTGGCTACACCTTC.

In this sample, this clone turned up a few times. The chain joins TRBV2 to TRBJ1-4, with 8 bases lining up with TRBD1. Germline CDR1 SNHLY, CDR2 FYNNEI. The trim removed 6 bases at V and 2 bases at J, leaving 5 bases unmatched. The CDR3 runs 15 residues. CDR3 nucleotides: TGTGCCAGCAGCGCGACAGGGGTCACTAATGAAAAACTGTTTTTT. As protein: CASSATGVTNEKLFF. The variable domain in full, completed from reference TRBV2 and TRBJ1-4, reads EPEVTQTPSHQVTQMGQEVILRCVPISNHLYFYWYRQILGQKVEFLVSFYNNEISEKSEIFDDQFSVERPDGSNFTLKIRSTKLEDSAMYFCASSATGVTNEKLFFGSGTQLSVL.

The chain links TRBV7-2 to TRBJ1-2; possible D gene TRBD1, 5 bases. Germline loops: CDR1 SGHTA, CDR2 FQGNSA. Trimming took 5 bases from V and 7 from J, leaving 20 bases between them. There are 15 residues in the CDR3. This CDR3 is CASSPGGPAWGGYTF. The CDR3 coding sequence is TGTGCCAGCAGCCCCGGGGGACCCGCCTGGGGTGGCTACACCTTC.

This sequence joins TRBV6-5 and TRBJ1-2, with D uncertain. CDR1 and CDR2 (germline): MNHEY, SVGAGI. The CDR3 sequence is 14 residues long. V dropped 7 bases and J dropped 3 bases, with 15 bases sitting between them. The CDR3 protein is CASTLNPGYYGYTF. The CDR3 nucleotides read TGTGCCAGCACCTTAAATCCGGGGTACTATGGCTACACCTTC.

The chain uses TRBV19 and TRBJ1-1; 7 bases line up with TRBD1. Germline CDR1 reads LNHDA; CDR2 reads SQIVND (reference sequence). This CDR3 comprises 14 residues. V lost 5 bases and J lost 4; bases outside the gene matches: 7. The CDR3 nucleotides are TGTGCCAGTAGTGTCACAGGGGTGGCCACTGAAGCTTTCTTT. Translating it yields CASSVTGVATEAFF.

The V gene is TRBV5-1, the J gene TRBJ1-1; D is unclear. There are 14 residues in the CDR3. Germline loops: CDR1 SGHRS, CDR2 YFSETQ. V dropped 1 base and J dropped 1 base, with 8 bases sitting between them. The CDR3 DNA is TGCGCCAGCAGCTTGTACTCCGGGAACACTGAAGCTTTCTTT. Amino acids: CASSLYSGNTEAFF.

This clone was detected only once. The gene calls are TRBV5-1 and TRBJ1-4; a possible D gene is TRBD1 (5 bases). CDR1 is SGHRS and CDR2 is YFSETQ in the germline V gene. This CDR3 is 14 amino acids long. V lost 4 bases to trimming and J lost 6 bases, with 13 bases between them. CDR3 in amino acids: CASSPDLTDEKLFF. The CDR3 DNA reads as TGCGCCAGCAGCCCGGATCTGACAGATGAAAAACTGTTTTTT.

This rearrangement joins TRBV30 to TRBJ1-6; tentatively, D is TRBD1 (6 bases). In germline, CDR1 is GTSNPN, CDR2 SVGIG (reference sequence). Trimming shortened V by 2 bases and J by 10 bases, and 15 bases separated the two germline ends. This CDR3 has 14 residues. This chain's CDR3 is CAWSQQGMGSPLHF. The CDR3 coding sequence is TGTGCCTGGAGTCAACAGGGAATGGGATCACCCCTCCACTTT.

This clone was seen once. The V gene is TRBV11-2, the J gene TRBJ1-1; 8 bases map to TRBD1. With 5 bases clipped from V and 4 bases from J, the junction kept 6 bases outside the gene matches. The CDR3 consists of 14 residues. Germline V gene data show CDR1 as SGHAT and CDR2 as FQNNGV. CDR3 residues: CASSGRQGRTEAFF. CDR3 in DNA: TGTGCCAGCAGCGGGCGACAGGGGCGCACTGAAGCTTTCTTT.

This rearrangement joins TRBV9 to TRBJ1-2; D not resolved. The germline CDR1 and CDR2 sequences are SGDLS and YYNGEE. The germline V and J ends were trimmed by 4 bases and 4 bases, with 26 bases remaining between them. The length of the CDR3 is 18 residues. This chain's CDR3 is CASSPTESPQNPTYGYTF. CDR3 sequence (DNA): TGTGCCAGCAGCCCCACAGAGTCCCCACAGAACCCAACCTATGGCTACACCTTC.